This TCR beta chain appears in the sequencing data of a study of human CD8 memory T cell subsets. The CDR3 is made up of 16 amino acids. Germline CDR1 reads PRHDT; CDR2 reads FYEKMQ (reference sequence). A word on this clonotype: The antigen is not known.

For every subset, the RNA was derived from duplicate vials of around 140,000 sorted CD8+ T cells. Points from the study as a whole: High, similar diversity marked stem-like memory and precursor exhausted T cells but not effector memory cells.

Investigators built TCR beta libraries using UMI-labeled 5' RACE. Original handling: Between about 3,000 and 20,000 functional CDR3 beta clonotypes were found per TCR beta library. No DNA is given; TCRdb re-called the 5' RACE reads and lists each CDR3 protein once. These V and J calls rely on TCRdb rather than the paper's analysis. The sample data list 5,000 to 7,500 distinct CDR3 sequences. The clonotype was recovered from a human donor in good health. Sequenced material: CD8+ effector memory T cells (TEM) sorted from PBMCs. Subset here: effector memory CD8 T cells, CCR7- CD45RO+ CD95+. The chain uses TRBV13 and TRBJ1-2. Here the CDR3 reads CASSLVKVADHYGYTF.